The 27 T cell receptor beta chains given below trace back to one sample, sequenced in a study of T-cell reconstitution after alpha-beta-depleted transplantation in children. The TCRbeta library was prepared with unique molecular identifiers. TCRdb re-called the PCR reads through MiXCR, storing one row per CDR3 protein. The sample lists approximately 97,000 distinct CDR3 sequences; roughly 6% were seen once. The material was PBMCs, mostly from graft donor cells, obtained 60 days after TCRalphabeta/CD19-depleted stem cell transplant. These TCRs come from a female patient aged 2-9 years who had a stem cell transplant for Fanconi anemia, so the T cells may come from the graft donor.

A few counts support this clonotype. The genes are TRBV30 and TRBJ1-1; D unresolved. Per germline, CDR1 GTSNPN and CDR2 SVGIG (reference sequence). The CDR3 contains 12 residues. The ends were cut back, 2 bases at V and 2 bases at J, with 6 bases in the middle. The CDR3 DNA reads TGTGCCTGGAGTTGGTATAACACTGAAGCTTTCTTT. The encoded protein is CAWSWYNTEAFF.

This clonotype occurred a few times. The chain has TRBV3-1 and TRBJ1-2; 8 nucleotides align to TRBD1. The CDR3 runs 12 residues. From germline, CDR1 is LGHDT and CDR2 YNNKEL (reference sequence). Trimming took 4 bases from V and 7 from J; bases not matched to a gene: 2. CDR3 bases: TGTGCCAGCAGCCCAGGGGGCTTTGGCTACACCTTC. Translating gives CASSPGGFGYTF.

In this sample, this clonotype turned up many times. Here the CDR3 DNA reads TGTGCCAGCAGCCAAGATCTATCCGGGTTTGTCAATGAGCAGTTCTTC. The encoded protein is CASSQDLSGFVNEQFF. The J gene is TRBJ2-1, the V gene TRBV3-1; D is ambiguous. V was trimmed by 0 bases and J by 6 bases, leaving 15 bases between them. The V gene's germline CDR1 is LGHDT and CDR2 YNNKEL (reference sequence). CDR3 length equals 16 residues.

The J gene is TRBJ1-5, the V gene TRBV5-1, with a possible D match to TRBD1 (5 bases). Trimming pared 0 bases from V and 6 bases from J, leaving 7 bases between. Germline CDR1 and CDR2: SGHRS and YFSETQ. This CDR3 has 13 residues. The chain's CDR3 is CASSLEGRQPQHF. The CDR3 nucleotides read TGCGCCAGCAGCTTGGAGGGGCGTCAGCCCCAGCATTTT.

There are many counts of this clonotype. The rearrangement links TRBV20-1 to TRBJ2-1, with D unresolved. The CDR3 runs to 13 residues. V dropped 5 bases and J dropped 5 bases, with 13 bases sitting between them. Germline V gene data show CDR1 as DFQATT and CDR2 as SNEGSKA (reference sequence). The CDR3 here is CSAVVNYDNEQFF. DNA of the CDR3: TGCAGTGCTGTGGTAAATTATGACAATGAGCAGTTCTTC.

This clonotype was found a few times. This chain connects TRBV5-8 to TRBJ2-5; D is undetermined. This CDR3 spans 12 amino acids. CDR1 and CDR2 from the germline V gene are SGHTS and YDEGEE. V was pared by 4 bases and J by 4 bases, with 8 bases between. CDR3 sequence: CASSHVRETQYF. The DNA of the CDR3 is TGTGCCAGCAGCCATGTTCGAGAGACCCAGTACTTC.

CDR3 region: CASRRAGGPSEQYF. In DNA, the CDR3 is TGTGCCAGCAGGAGAGCGGGAGGGCCCTCCGAGCAGTACTTC. The J gene is TRBJ2-7, the V gene TRBV6-1, with TRBD2 matching over 10 bases. The CDR3 consists of 14 residues. V was pared by 6 bases and J by 6 bases, with 8 bases of the junction left unmatched. The V gene's germline CDR1 is MNHNS and CDR2 SASEGT.

This clonotype was seen repeatedly, ten times or more. The rearrangement links TRBV3-1 to TRBJ1-1; 8 nucleotides match TRBD1. Germline loops: CDR1 LGHDT, CDR2 YNNKEL (reference sequence). J lost 7 bases, V lost 1 base, and 5 bases had no gene match. The CDR3 spans 14 residues. CDR3 DNA: TGTGCCAGCAGCCAAGCAGGGGGCGGGAGTGAAGCTTTCTTT. Amino acids: CASSQAGGGSEAFF.

J is TRBJ1-2 and V is TRBV20-1; 7 bases align to TRBD1. The CDR3 sequence is 16 residues long. CDR1 is DFQATT, CDR2 SNEGSKA, per germline (reference sequence). The V segment lost 1 base and the J segment 3 bases; nucleotides outside the gene matches: 11. The CDR3 reads CSARGGQISLDYGYTF. Written as DNA, the CDR3 is TGCAGTGCTAGAGGGGGACAGATATCGTTAGACTATGGCTACACCTTC.

This clonotype showed up many times. This chain uses TRBV5-1 with TRBJ2-2; D is perhaps TRBD1 (6 bases). Germline V gives CDR1 SGHRS, CDR2 YFSETQ. The CDR3 runs to 16 residues. V was trimmed by 0 bases and J by 6 bases, leaving 15 bases between them. The CDR3 sequence is CASSLGSQGSAGELFF. CDR3 DNA: TGCGCCAGCAGCTTGGGGTCACAGGGATCGGCCGGGGAGCTGTTTTTT.

This clonotype was found many times. The gene calls are TRBV7-9 and TRBJ2-7; D gene unclear. Germline CDR1 SEHNR, CDR2 FQNEAQ (reference sequence). V was trimmed by 3 bases and J by 6 bases, leaving 12 bases between them. This CDR3 is built from 13 residues. CDR3 residues: CASSFLTDLEQYF. CDR3 coding DNA: TGTGCCAGCAGCTTTTTGACGGACCTCGAGCAGTACTTC.

This clonotype occurred a few times. The genes are TRBV12-3 or TRBV12-4 and TRBJ1-1, with TRBD1 matching 10 bases. The V and J ends lost 5 bases and 3 bases, in that order; junction bases with no gene match: 6. This CDR3 spans 15 amino acids. The CDR3 reads CASSTTGGMDTEAFF. In DNA form, the CDR3 reads TGTGCCAGCAGTACGACAGGGGGCATGGACACTGAAGCTTTCTTT.

This clonotype was found many times. The J gene is TRBJ2-1, the V gene TRBV5-6; the match to TRBD2 covers 16 bases. Germline V gene lookup returns CDR1 SGHDT and CDR2 YYEEEE. The CDR3 loop spans 17 amino acids. Trimming took 3 bases from V and 10 from J; bases not matched to a gene: 10. The DNA of the CDR3 is TGTGCCAGCAGCTCACCCGGGACTAGCGGGGGGGTTGACGAGCAGTTCTTC. Protein sequence: CASSSPGTSGGVDEQFF.

The chain combines TRBV9 with TRBJ2-2, with D unclear. V lost 4 bases to trimming and J lost 5 bases, with 15 bases between them. This CDR3 contains 15 residues. CDR1 and CDR2 from the germline V gene are SGDLS and YYNGEE. The DNA of the CDR3 is TGTGCCAGCAGCCCTTACGGTAGGGAAACCGGGGAGCTGTTTTTT. Translation: CASSPYGRETGELFF.

CDR3 sequence: CAWSEASSPNEQFF. DNA of the CDR3: TGTGCCTGGAGTGAGGCGTCCTCCCCCAATGAGCAGTTCTTC. This chain connects TRBV30 to TRBJ2-1; no definite D call. The V end was cut by 1 base, the J end by 6 bases, with 13 bases between. The germline V gene has CDR1 GTSNPN and CDR2 SVGIG (reference sequence). The CDR3 sequence is 14 residues long. Drawing the rest from reference TRBV30 and TRBJ2-1, the complete variable domain is SQTIHQWPATLVQPVGSPLSLECTVEGTSNPNLYWYRQAAGRGLQLLFYSVGIGQISSEVPQNLSASRPQDRQFILSSKKLLLSDSGFYLCAWSEASSPNEQFFGPGTRLTVL.

In this sample, this clonotype turned up many times. The chain is built from TRBV28 and TRBJ2-7; no definite D call. Germline CDR1 MDHEN, CDR2 SYDVKM. This CDR3 contains 13 residues. Trimming cost V 2 bases and J 3 bases, with 8 bases left between them. In DNA, the CDR3 is TGTGCCAGCAGTTTAACAGTGATCTACGAGCAGTACTTC. Its protein product is CASSLTVIYEQYF.

In its sample, this clonotype was seen many times. The chain is built from TRBV5-4 and TRBJ1-1; no clear D. Trimming removed 0 bases at V and 11 bases at J, with 11 bases between. CDR1 is SGHNT, CDR2 YYREEE, per germline (reference sequence). CDR3 length: 12 amino acids. The CDR3 region is CASSLEDREAFF. In nucleotides, the CDR3 is TGTGCCAGCAGCTTGGAGGACCGTGAGGCTTTCTTT.

There are a few counts of this clonotype. The CDR3 DNA is TGTGCCAGCAGCTTAGATTCGGTTGTTAACACCGGGGAGCTGTTTTTT. This translates into CASSLDSVVNTGELFF. The genes are TRBV7-3 and TRBJ2-2; D remains ambiguous. This CDR3 contains 16 residues. Germline V gives CDR1 SGHTA, CDR2 FQGTGA. The V gene lost 2 bases and the J gene lost 2 bases, with 12 bases spanning the gap.

This clonotype has a count of ten or more. The V call is TRBV12-3 or TRBV12-4, the J call TRBJ2-7; D is perhaps TRBD1 or TRBD2 (5 bases each). Trimming took off 3 bases at V and 3 bases at J, with 21 bases between the two ends. The CDR3 extends over 17 amino acids. Here the CDR3 DNA reads TGTGCCAGCAGTTTTGCTCCGAGGGGCGTAAAGGTCTACGAGCAGTACTTC. This translates into CASSFAPRGVKVYEQYF.

In this sample, this clonotype turned up many times. This sequence joins TRBV11-2 and TRBJ2-5, with D maybe TRBD2 (6 bases). This CDR3 region has 16 residues. Trimming stripped 3 bases from V and 4 bases from J, with 18 bases between. Germline CDR1 SGHAT, CDR2 FQNNGV. The CDR3 protein is CASSFGGSNRGETQYF. The CDR3 DNA reads as TGTGCCAGCAGCTTTGGAGGGAGCAATCGAGGAGAGACCCAGTACTTC.

The V and J genes are TRBV28 and TRBJ1-2, with D maybe TRBD1 (6 bases). V dropped 1 base and J dropped 4 bases, with 10 bases sitting between them. The CDR3 covers 14 residues. Germline CDR1 and CDR2: MDHEN and SYDVKM. CDR3 coding DNA: TGTGCCAGCAGTTTATCTATAGGGGGCTATGGCTACACCTTC. Encoded protein: CASSLSIGGYGYTF.

This chain uses TRBV3-1 with TRBJ1-5; D gene ambiguous. The V gene lost 8 bases and the J gene lost 0 bases, with 20 bases spanning the gap. This CDR3 region has 17 residues. In germline, CDR1 is LGHDT, CDR2 YNNKEL (reference sequence). In DNA form, the CDR3 reads TGTGCCAGCTGTTTAATGAGTCCGGTTTATAGCAATCAGCCCCAGCATTTT. It encodes CASCLMSPVYSNQPQHF.

This clonotype has ten or more counts. This chain uses TRBV5-1 with TRBJ1-6; D uncertain. CDR3 length: 15 residues. Trimming shortened V by 0 bases and J by 7 bases, and 11 bases separated the two germline ends. Germline assignment: CDR1 SGHRS and CDR2 YFSETQ. CDR3: CASSLAPVGNSPLHF. The CDR3 nucleotides are TGCGCCAGCAGCTTGGCACCGGTCGGGAATTCACCCCTCCACTTT.

V and J are TRBV12-2 and TRBJ1-5. TRBV12-2 is a documented pseudogene. The CDR3 loop spans 18 amino acids. CDR3: CASRLTDKRLSSNQPQHF. The CDR3 DNA follows: TGTGCAAGTCGCTTAACGGACAAGCGCTTAAGTAGCAATCAGCCCCAGCATTTT.

This clonotype was recorded many times. The genes are TRBV5-1 and TRBJ2-7; D is perhaps TRBD1 (5 bases). Germline CDR1 and CDR2: SGHRS and YFSETQ. V was shortened by 0 bases and J by 5 bases, with 6 bases between the two germline ends. The CDR3 is 12 amino acids. CDR3 loop: CASSLAGNEQYF. For the CDR3, the DNA is TGCGCCAGCAGCTTGGCAGGGAACGAGCAGTACTTC.

This chain links TRBV28 with TRBJ2-1; 8 bases are shared with TRBD1. Germline CDR1 and CDR2: MDHEN and SYDVKM. CDR3 length equals 16 residues. V gave up 6 bases and J gave up 4 bases; unmatched junction bases: 11. The CDR3 here is CASSNQGAQKYNEQFF. The DNA for the CDR3 is TGTGCCAGCAGCAACCAGGGGGCGCAAAAATACAATGAGCAGTTCTTC.

The rearrangement links TRBV20-1 to TRBJ2-7, with D possibly TRBD1 on 5 matching bases. The V gene's germline CDR1 is DFQATT and CDR2 SNEGSKA (reference sequence). The V end was cut by 6 bases, the J end by 4 bases, with 10 bases between. This CDR3 is 11 amino acids long. The CDR3 protein is CSASPGYEQYF. In DNA form, the CDR3 reads TGCAGTGCGAGTCCAGGGTACGAGCAGTACTTC.